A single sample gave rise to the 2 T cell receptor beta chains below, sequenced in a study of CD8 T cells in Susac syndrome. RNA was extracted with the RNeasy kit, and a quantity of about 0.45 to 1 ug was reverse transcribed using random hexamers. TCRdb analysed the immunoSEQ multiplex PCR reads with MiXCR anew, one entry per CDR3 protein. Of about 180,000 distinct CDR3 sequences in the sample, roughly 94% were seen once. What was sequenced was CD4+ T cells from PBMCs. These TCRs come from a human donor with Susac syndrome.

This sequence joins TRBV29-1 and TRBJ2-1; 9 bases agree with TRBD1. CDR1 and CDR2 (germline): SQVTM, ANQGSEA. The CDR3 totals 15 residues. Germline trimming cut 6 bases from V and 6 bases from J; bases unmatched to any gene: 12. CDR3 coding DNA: TGCAGCGTGAGAGGACAGGGGCCCTCCGCCAATGAGCAGTTCTTC. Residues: CSVRGQGPSANEQFF.

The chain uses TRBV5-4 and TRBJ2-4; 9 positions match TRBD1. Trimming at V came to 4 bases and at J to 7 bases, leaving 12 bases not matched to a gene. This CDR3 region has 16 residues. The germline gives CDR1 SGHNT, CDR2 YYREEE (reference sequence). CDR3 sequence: CASSPFRGQGRNIQYF. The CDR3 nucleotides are TGTGCCAGCAGCCCATTCCGTGGACAGGGGAGGAACATTCAGTACTTC.